Listed below are T cell receptor beta chains from one sample, sequenced in a study of T-cell reconstitution after alpha-beta-depleted transplantation in children. TCRdb ran MiXCR on the PCR reads and lists one entry per CDR3 protein. The sample lists about 640,000 distinct CDR3 sequences, around 16% occurring once. Sequencing used PBMCs from the stem cell graft donor, obtained from the stem cell graft. The receptors come from a human donor who donated a stem cell graft to a child with acute myeloid leukemia. CDR3s include the opening cysteine and the closing phenylalanine or tryptophan. Fields, in order: V gene, clone size, D gene, J gene, CDR3 DNA, CDR3 protein. A D gene is named only where the DNA matches it firmly. Expanded clones get a size class; other rows say once, few or many, or leave the size out.

TRBV20-1,many,.,TRBJ1-1,TGCAGTGCTAGCAAGGGAATGAACACTGAAGCTTTCTTT,CSASKGMNTEAFF
TRBV20-1,.,.,TRBJ2-5,TGCAGTGCTAGCCGGGTGGGGGAGCAAGAGACCCAGTACTTC,CSASRVGEQETQYF
TRBV20-1,few,TRBD1,TRBJ2-1,TGCAGTGCTAGAGATCCGGGACAGGGCTCGAATGAGCAGTTCTTC,CSARDPGQGSNEQFF
TRBV20-1,few,TRBD2,TRBJ2-1,TGCTGTGCTGACGGACTAGCGGGGGACCAAGCGTATGAGCAGTTCTTC,CCADGLAGDQAYEQFF
TRBV20-1,many,TRBD1,TRBJ2-3,TGCAGTGCTCGAGGGGCGAGGGGGCGATCCACAGATACGCAGTATTTT,CSARGARGRSTDTQYF
TRBV6-5,.,.,TRBJ1-2,TGTGCCAGCAGTTACTCCGGGGTTGCGGAGGGCTACACCTTC,CASSYSGVAEGYTF
TRBV29-1,many,TRBD2,TRBJ2-1,TGCAGCGTAGCGGGGCAAATCAATGAGCAGTTCTTC,CSVAGQINEQFF
TRBV7-3,many,.,TRBJ2-1,TGTGCCAGCAGCCCGGGCGGTCCGAAGGGTGAGCAGTTCTTC,CASSPGGPKGEQFF
TRBV7-2,many,.,TRBJ2-6,TGTGCCAGCAGCCTGGGGGCCAACGTCCTGACTTTC,CASSLGANVLTF
TRBV28,.,TRBD2,TRBJ2-3,TGTGCCAGCACCGGCGGGACTAGCGTTAGCACAGATACGCAGTATTTT,CASTGGTSVSTDTQYF
TRBV20-1,many,.,TRBJ1-6,TGCAGTGCTAGGGGGTCCGTGATCTCCTATAATTCACCCCTCCACTTT,CSARGSVISYNSPLHF
TRBV5-4,many,.,TRBJ2-3,TGTGCCAGCAGCTCAAGCACGGGGACGGATACGCAGTATTTT,CASSSSTGTDTQYF
TRBV11-2,few,.,TRBJ2-7,TGTGCCAGCCTCGAAGCCCGGGGCGAGCAGTACTTC,CASLEARGEQYF
TRBV10-3,few,.,TRBJ2-7,TGTGCCATCAACGAGGCCGGGAACGAGCAGTACTTC,CAINEAGNEQYF
TRBV4-1,.,.,TRBJ2-6,TGCGCCAGCAGCCAAGGTCACTCTGGTGGGGCCAACGTCCTGACTTTC,CASSQGHSGGANVLTF
TRBV5-6,.,.,TRBJ1-2,TGTGCCAGCAGCTTGGCGGCAGGGTGGACGGAGGGCTACACCTTC,CASSLAAGWTEGYTF
TRBV7-2,few,TRBD1,TRBJ2-7,TGTGCCAGCAGCCCGTGGACAGGCCCCTACGAGCAGTACTTC,CASSPWTGPYEQYF
TRBV29-1,many,.,TRBJ2-5,TGCAGCGTTGAAGGAGGGTTGAGGTTGGAGACCCAGTACTTC,CSVEGGLRLETQYF
TRBV7-6,many,.,TRBJ2-7,TGTGCCAGCAGCTTAGGGGGGGCCGCCTACGAGCAGTACTTC,CASSLGGAAYEQYF
TRBV5-1,few,.,TRBJ1-1,TGCGCCAGCAGCTTCCAGGGTGGCGGGGGTACTGAAGCTTTCTTT,CASSFQGGGGTEAFF
TRBV15,.,TRBD2,TRBJ2-1,TGTGCCACCAGCAGAGTCGGCCAGCGGGGGGCCATTTTCTACAATGAGCAGTTCTTC,CATSRVGQRGAIFYNEQFF
TRBV9,many,.,TRBJ2-7,TGTGCCAGCAGCTCAGGACTCAAAAACTACGAGCAGTACTTC,CASSSGLKNYEQYF
TRBV7-8,.,.,TRBJ2-3,TGTGCCAGCAGCTTAGGACAGAAGCTAGGGGATACGCAGTATTTT,CASSLGQKLGDTQYF
TRBV6-1,many,.,TRBJ1-6,TGTGCCAGCAGGGTACAGGGAAGGGATTCACCCCTCCACTTT,CASRVQGRDSPLHF
TRBV6-2/TRBV6-3,few,.,TRBJ2-3,TGTGCCAGCACCCCCTTGGCGGTATTAGGCACAGATACGCAGTATTTT,CASTPLAVLGTDTQYF
TRBV25-1,.,.,TRBJ1-6,TGTGCCAGCAGTGATTCGCGCAGGGTCGATTCACCCCTCCACTTT,CASSDSRRVDSPLHF
TRBV5-1,.,TRBD1,TRBJ2-3,TGCGCCAGCAGCTGGATGGGACAGGGAGCCGAAGATACGCAGTATTTT,CASSWMGQGAEDTQYF
TRBV4-3,.,TRBD2,TRBJ2-3,TGCGCCAGCAGCCAACAAACTAGCGGGGGGGCGGCAGATACGCAGTATTTT,CASSQQTSGGAADTQYF
TRBV12-3/TRBV12-4,.,TRBD1,TRBJ1-3,TGTGCCAGCAGTTTGGGACAGGGGACTGGCAGAAACACCATATATTTT,CASSLGQGTGRNTIYF
TRBV20-1,.,.,TRBJ2-2,TGCAGTGCTAGAGGGGCCCCCACCGGCCGGGGCTACACCGGGGAGCTGTTTTTT,CSARGAPTGRGYTGELFF
TRBV7-9,few,.,TRBJ1-1,TGTGCCAGCAGTCGATTGCAGCGAGAAGCTTTCTTT,CASSRLQREAFF
TRBV3-1,.,.,TRBJ1-1,TGTGCCAGCACCGAGCCCTGGTCCGCTTTCTTT,CASTEPWSAFF
TRBV20-1,many,.,TRBJ1-2,TGCAGTGCTGCAGGGTTATCCAACTATGGCTACACCTTC,CSAAGLSNYGYTF
TRBV28,.,.,TRBJ1-1,TGTGCCAGCAATGGAGCACAACTGAACACTGAAGCTTTCTTT,CASNGAQLNTEAFF
TRBV11-2,.,.,TRBJ1-1,TGTGCCAGCAGCTTAGATGTATGGGACACCGACACTGAAGCTTTCTTT,CASSLDVWDTDTEAFF
TRBV5-1,many,TRBD1,TRBJ2-7,TGCGCCAGCAGCAAGGACAGGGGGTTTGCCTACGAGCAGTACTTC,CASSKDRGFAYEQYF
TRBV12-3/TRBV12-4,.,.,TRBJ2-2,TGTGCCAGCACCATCAGGGCTACCGGGGAGCTGTTTTTT,CASTIRATGELFF
TRBV29-1,few,.,TRBJ2-7,TGCAGCGTTGCTCCGACAGAGGGCTACGAGCAGTACTTC,CSVAPTEGYEQYF
TRBV7-8,once,.,TRBJ2-5,TGTGCCAGCAGCTTAGGATGGCTAGCCGAGAAGACCCAGTACTTC,CASSLGWLAEKTQYF
TRBV7-2,few,.,TRBJ1-1,TGTGCCAGCAGCTTAAGCAGGGTGAACACTGAAGCTTTCTTT,CASSLSRVNTEAFF
TRBV29-1,.,TRBD1,TRBJ1-4,TGCAGCGTAAAAACAGGGGGAACGCCTAATGAAAAACTGTTTTTT,CSVKTGGTPNEKLFF
TRBV20-1,many,.,TRBJ1-5,TGCAGTGCTAGGACCTACCAGGGTTACAGCAATCAGCCCCAGCATTTT,CSARTYQGYSNQPQHF
TRBV12-3/TRBV12-4,.,.,TRBJ1-1,TGTGCCAGCAGTTTTTCGCTGGGCAGGATGAACACTGAAGCTTTCTTT,CASSFSLGRMNTEAFF
TRBV6-1,.,.,TRBJ1-3,TGTGCCAGCAGTCCACAGCCCTCTGGAAACACCATATATTTT,CASSPQPSGNTIYF
TRBV6-5,.,TRBD1,TRBJ2-7,TGTGCCAGCAGTTACCGCGAACCCGGGACAGGGTTCGAGCAGTACTTC,CASSYREPGTGFEQYF
TRBV20-1,many,.,TRBJ2-4,TGCAGTGCTTTCCTGGGGGCTGAAAACATTCAGTACTTC,CSAFLGAENIQYF
TRBV4-3,.,TRBD1,TRBJ2-2,TGCGCCAGCAGCCAAGAAAAGGGGGCGGCCGGGGAGCTGTTTTTT,CASSQEKGAAGELFF
TRBV4-1,.,.,TRBJ1-2,TGCGCCAGCAGCCAAGAAAGGTACGGGTTTAATGGCTACACCTTC,CASSQERYGFNGYTF